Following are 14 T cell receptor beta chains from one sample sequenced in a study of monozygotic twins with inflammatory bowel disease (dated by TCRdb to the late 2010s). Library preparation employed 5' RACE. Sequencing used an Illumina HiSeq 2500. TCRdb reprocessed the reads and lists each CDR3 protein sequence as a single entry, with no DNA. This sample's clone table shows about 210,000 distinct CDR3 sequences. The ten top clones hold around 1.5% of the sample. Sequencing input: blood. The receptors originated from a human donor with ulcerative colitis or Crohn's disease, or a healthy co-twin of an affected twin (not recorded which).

The CDR3 sequence is CARSHVWLRDRGTTNEKLFF. The chain recombines TRBV5-3 with TRBJ1-4; the TCRdb call, TRBD1, lacks DNA for checking. TRBV5-3 is an open reading frame, and its role is uncertain. This CDR3 has 20 amino acids.

The CDR3 spells CATAPGDSTDTQYF. V usage is TRBV12-3 or TRBV12-4 and J usage is TRBJ2-3; TCRdb indicates TRBD1, and absent DNA this call remains unverified. CDR3 length: 14 amino acids.

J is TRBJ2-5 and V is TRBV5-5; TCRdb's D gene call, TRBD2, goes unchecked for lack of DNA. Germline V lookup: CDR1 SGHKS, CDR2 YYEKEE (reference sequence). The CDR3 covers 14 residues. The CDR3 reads CASSFQAGGETQYF.

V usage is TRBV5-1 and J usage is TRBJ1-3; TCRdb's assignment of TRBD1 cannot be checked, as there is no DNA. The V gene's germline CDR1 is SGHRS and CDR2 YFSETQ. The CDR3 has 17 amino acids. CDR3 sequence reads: CASSPATGSNSGNTIYF.

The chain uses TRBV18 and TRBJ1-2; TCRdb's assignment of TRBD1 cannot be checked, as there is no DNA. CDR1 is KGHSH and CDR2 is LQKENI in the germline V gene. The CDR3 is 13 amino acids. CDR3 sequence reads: CASSRDRDYGYTF.

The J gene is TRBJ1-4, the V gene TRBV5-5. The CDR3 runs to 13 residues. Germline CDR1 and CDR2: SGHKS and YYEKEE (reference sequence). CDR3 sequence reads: CASSLEPQGKLFF. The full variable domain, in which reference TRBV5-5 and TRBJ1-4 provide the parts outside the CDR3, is DAGVTQSPTHLIKTRGQQVTLRCSPISGHKSVSWYQQVLGQGPQFIFQYYEKEERGRGNFPDRFSARQFPNYSSELNVNALLLGDSALYLCASSLEPQGKLFFGSGTQLSVL.

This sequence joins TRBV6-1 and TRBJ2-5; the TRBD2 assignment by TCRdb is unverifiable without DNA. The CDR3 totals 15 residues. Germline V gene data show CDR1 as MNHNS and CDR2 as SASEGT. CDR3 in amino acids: CASTDPASVTETQYF.

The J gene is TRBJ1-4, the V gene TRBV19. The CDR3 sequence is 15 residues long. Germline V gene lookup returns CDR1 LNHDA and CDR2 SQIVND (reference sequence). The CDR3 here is CATNYLAGGRGKLFF.

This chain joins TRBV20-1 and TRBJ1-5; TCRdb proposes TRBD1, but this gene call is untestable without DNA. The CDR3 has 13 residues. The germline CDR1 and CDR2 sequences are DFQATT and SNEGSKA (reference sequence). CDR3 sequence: CSARRGSGQPQHF.

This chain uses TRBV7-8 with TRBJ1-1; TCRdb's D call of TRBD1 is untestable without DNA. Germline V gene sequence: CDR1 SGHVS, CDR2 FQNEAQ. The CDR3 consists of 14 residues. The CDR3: CASSGDRVGTEAFF.

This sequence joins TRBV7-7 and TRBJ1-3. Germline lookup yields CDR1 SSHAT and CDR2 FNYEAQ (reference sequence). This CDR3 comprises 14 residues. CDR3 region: CASSLGGSGNTIYF.

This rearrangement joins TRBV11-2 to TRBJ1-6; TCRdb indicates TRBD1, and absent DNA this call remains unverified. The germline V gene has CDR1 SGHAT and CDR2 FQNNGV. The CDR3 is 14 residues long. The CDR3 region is CASSSNRGGSPLHF.

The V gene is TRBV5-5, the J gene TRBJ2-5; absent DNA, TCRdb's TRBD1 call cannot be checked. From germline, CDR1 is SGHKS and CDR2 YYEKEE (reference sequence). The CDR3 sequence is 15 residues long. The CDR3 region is CASSLALTEQETQYF.

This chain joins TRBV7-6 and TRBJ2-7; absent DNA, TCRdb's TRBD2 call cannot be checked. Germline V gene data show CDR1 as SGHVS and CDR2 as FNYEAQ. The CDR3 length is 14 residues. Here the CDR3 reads CASSLSGGGDEQYF.